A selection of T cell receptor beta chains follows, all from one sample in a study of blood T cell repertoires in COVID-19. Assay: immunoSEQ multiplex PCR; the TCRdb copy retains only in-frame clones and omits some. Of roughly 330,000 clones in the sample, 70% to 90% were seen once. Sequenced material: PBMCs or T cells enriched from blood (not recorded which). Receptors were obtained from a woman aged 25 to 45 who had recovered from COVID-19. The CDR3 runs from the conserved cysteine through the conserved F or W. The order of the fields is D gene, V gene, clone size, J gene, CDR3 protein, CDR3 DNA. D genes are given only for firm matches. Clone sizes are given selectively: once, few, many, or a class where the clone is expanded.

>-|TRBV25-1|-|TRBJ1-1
CASSDPRQVRPEAFF
TGTGCCAGCAGTGACCCCAGACAGGTTAGGCCTGAAGCTTTCTTT
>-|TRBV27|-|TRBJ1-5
CASSPRAEPNQPQHF
TGTGCCAGCAGCCCCCGCGCCGAGCCTAATCAGCCCCAGCATTTT
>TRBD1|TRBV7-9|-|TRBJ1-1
CASSITGGARVIEAFF
TGTGCCAGCAGCATAACAGGGGGGGCCCGAGTCATTGAAGCTTTCTTT
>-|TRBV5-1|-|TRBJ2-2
CASSLQEGNTGELFF
TGCGCCAGCAGCCTCCAGGAGGGGAACACCGGGGAGCTGTTTTTT
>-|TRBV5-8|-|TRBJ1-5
CASSQNTGIGNQPQHF
TGTGCCAGCAGCCAGAATACGGGAATCGGGAATCAGCCCCAGCATTTT
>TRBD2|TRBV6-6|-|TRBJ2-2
CASSRSKASGTSMPGELFF
TGTGCCAGCAGTCGATCAAAGGCCTCCGGGACTAGCATGCCCGGGGAGCTGTTTTTT
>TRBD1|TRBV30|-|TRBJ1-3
CAWSRRGLSGNTIYF
TGTGCCTGGAGTCGGAGGGGGCTGTCCGGAAACACCATATATTTT
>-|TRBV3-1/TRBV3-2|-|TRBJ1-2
CASSQELWGGYGYTF
TGTGCCAGCAGCCAAGAGCTCTGGGGAGGCTATGGCTACACCTTC
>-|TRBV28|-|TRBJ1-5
CASTLNLGGIQPQHF
TGTGCCAGCACCCTCAACCTAGGCGGCATCCAGCCCCAGCATTTT
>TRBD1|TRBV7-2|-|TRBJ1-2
CASSLQGAHNYGYTF
TGTGCCAGCAGCTTACAGGGGGCCCACAACTATGGCTACACCTTC
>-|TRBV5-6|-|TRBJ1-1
CASSRSLWGVEAFF
TGTGCCAGCAGCCGCAGTTTATGGGGGGTTGAAGCTTTCTTT
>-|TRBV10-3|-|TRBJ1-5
CAISDPAGHPNNQPQHF
TGTGCCATCAGTGATCCCGCTGGGCACCCCAATAATCAGCCCCAGCATTTT
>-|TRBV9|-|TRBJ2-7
CASSVAIGGVHEQYF
TGTGCCAGCAGCGTAGCTATCGGGGGTGTTCACGAGCAGTACTTC
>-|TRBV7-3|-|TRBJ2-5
CASSLNARGTQYF
TGTGCCAGCAGCTTAAACGCCCGGGGGACCCAGTACTTC
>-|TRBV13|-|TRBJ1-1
CASSLHLWQGNTEAFF
TGTGCCAGCAGCTTACATCTCTGGCAGGGTAACACTGAAGCTTTCTTT
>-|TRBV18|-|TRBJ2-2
CASSPRQGQTGELFF
TGTGCCAGCTCACCACGCCAGGGCCAAACCGGGGAGCTGTTTTTT
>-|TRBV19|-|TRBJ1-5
CASSIGQYSNQPQHF
TGTGCCAGTAGTATAGGACAGTATAGCAATCAGCCCCAGCATTTT
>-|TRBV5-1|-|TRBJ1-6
CASSLDRPDNSPLHF
TGCGCCAGCAGCTTGGACAGGCCGGATAATTCACCCCTCCACTTT
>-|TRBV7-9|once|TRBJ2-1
CASSLRGEGYNEQFF
TGTGCCAGCAGCTTACGGGGAGAAGGGTACAATGAGCAGTTCTTC
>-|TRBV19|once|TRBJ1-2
CASSRWTTGGSYGYTF
TGTGCCAGTAGTAGATGGACGACCGGCGGGTCCTATGGCTACACCTTC
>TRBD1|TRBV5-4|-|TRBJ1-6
CASSAGQGMNSPLHF
TGTGCCAGCAGCGCCGGACAGGGAATGAATTCACCCCTCCACTTT
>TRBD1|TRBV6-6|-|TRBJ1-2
CASSYSTGGSYGYTF
TGTGCCAGCAGTTACTCCACAGGGGGCAGCTATGGCTACACCTTC
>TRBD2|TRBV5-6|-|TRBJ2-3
CASSSPGLGGGVDTQYF
TGTGCCAGCAGCTCCCCCGGACTTGGCGGGGGAGTAGATACGCAGTATTTT
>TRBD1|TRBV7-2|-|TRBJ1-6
CASSAGQYNSPLHF
TGTGCCAGCAGCGCGGGACAGTATAATTCACCCCTCCACTTT
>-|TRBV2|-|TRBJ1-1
CASLRGSSTEAFF
TGTGCCAGTCTTCGGGGGAGCTCCACTGAAGCTTTCTTT
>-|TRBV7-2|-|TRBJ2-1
CASSPQGNNEQFF
TGTGCCAGCAGCCCCCAGGGGAACAATGAGCAGTTCTTC
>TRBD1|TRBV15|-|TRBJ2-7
CATSGDRGPYEQYF
TGTGCCACCAGCGGGGACAGGGGGCCCTACGAGCAGTACTTC
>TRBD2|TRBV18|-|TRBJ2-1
CASSQDLGLAGGKNEQFF
TGTGCCAGCTCACAAGACTTGGGACTAGCGGGGGGTAAGAATGAGCAGTTCTTC
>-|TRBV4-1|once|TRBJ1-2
CASSQDRGGRGYTF
TGCGCCAGCAGCCAAGATAGGGGGGGCCGGGGCTACACCTTC
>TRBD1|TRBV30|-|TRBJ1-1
CAWRQGKFEAFF
TGTGCCTGGCGACAGGGGAAGTTTGAAGCTTTCTTT
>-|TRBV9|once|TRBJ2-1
CASSVAGVNEQFF
TGTGCCAGCAGCGTAGCGGGGGTCAATGAGCAGTTCTTC
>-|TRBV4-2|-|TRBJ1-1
CASSHQEDSMNTEAFF
TGTGCCAGCAGCCACCAGGAGGACAGTATGAACACTGAAGCTTTCTTT
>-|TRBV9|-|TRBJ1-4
CASSTGEEKLFF
TGTGCCAGCAGCACTGGGGAGGAAAAACTGTTTTTT
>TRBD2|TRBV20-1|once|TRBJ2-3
CSASSLAGRFTDTQYF
TGCAGTGCTAGTTCTCTAGCGGGGAGATTCACAGATACGCAGTATTTT
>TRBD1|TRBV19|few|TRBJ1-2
CASSSTPGTGTLSNYGYTF
TGTGCCAGTAGTTCCACACCCGGGACAGGGACCCTTTCTAACTATGGCTACACCTTC
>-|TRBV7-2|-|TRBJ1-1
CASSGGGTFRTEAFF
TGTGCCAGCAGCGGGGGGGGGACATTCCGCACTGAAGCTTTCTTT
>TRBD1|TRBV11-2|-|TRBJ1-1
CASSGQGGTEAFF
TGTGCCAGCAGCGGACAGGGGGGGACTGAAGCTTTCTTT
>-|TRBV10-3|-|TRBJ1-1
CATRGLLNTEAFF
TGTGCCACAAGGGGACTCCTGAACACTGAAGCTTTCTTT
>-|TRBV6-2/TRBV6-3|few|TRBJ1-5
CASSTHQGHFNQPQHF
TGTGCCAGCAGTACCCACCAGGGGCATTTCAATCAGCCCCAGCATTTT
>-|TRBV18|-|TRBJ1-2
CASSPRGSDGYTF
TGTGCCAGCTCACCACGAGGGTCTGATGGCTACACCTTC
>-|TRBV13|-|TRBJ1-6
CASSWGANSPLHF
TGTGCCAGCAGCTGGGGAGCGAATTCACCCCTCCACTTT
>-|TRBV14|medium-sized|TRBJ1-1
CASSQAGALNTEAFF
TGTGCCAGCAGCCAAGCAGGGGCGTTGAACACTGAAGCTTTCTTT
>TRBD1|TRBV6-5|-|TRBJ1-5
CASRQGANNQPQHF
TGTGCCAGCAGACAGGGGGCGAACAATCAGCCCCAGCATTTT